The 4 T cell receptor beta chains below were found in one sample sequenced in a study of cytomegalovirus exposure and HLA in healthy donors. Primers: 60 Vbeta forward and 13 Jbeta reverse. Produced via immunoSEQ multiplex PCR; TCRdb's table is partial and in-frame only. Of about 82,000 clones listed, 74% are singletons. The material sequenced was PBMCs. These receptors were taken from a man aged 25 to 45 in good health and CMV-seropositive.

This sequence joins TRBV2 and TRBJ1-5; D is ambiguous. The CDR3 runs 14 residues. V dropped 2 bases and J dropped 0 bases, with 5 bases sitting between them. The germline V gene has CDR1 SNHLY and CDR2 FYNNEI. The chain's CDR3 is CASSELPSNQPQHF. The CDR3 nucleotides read TGTGCCAGCAGTGAACTCCCTAGCAATCAGCCCCAGCATTTT. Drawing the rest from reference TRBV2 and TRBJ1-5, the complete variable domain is EPEVTQTPSHQVTQMGQEVILRCVPISNHLYFYWYRQILGQKVEFLVSFYNNEISEKSEIFDDQFSVERPDGSNFTLKIRSTKLEDSAMYFCASSELPSNQPQHFGDGTRLSIL.

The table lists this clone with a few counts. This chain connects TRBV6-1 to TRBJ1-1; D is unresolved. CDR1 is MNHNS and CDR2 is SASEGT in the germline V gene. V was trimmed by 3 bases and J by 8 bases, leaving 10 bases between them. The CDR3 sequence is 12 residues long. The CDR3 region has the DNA TGTGCCAGCAGTGAGGTCCCAGCGGAAGCTTTCTTT. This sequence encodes CASSEVPAEAFF.

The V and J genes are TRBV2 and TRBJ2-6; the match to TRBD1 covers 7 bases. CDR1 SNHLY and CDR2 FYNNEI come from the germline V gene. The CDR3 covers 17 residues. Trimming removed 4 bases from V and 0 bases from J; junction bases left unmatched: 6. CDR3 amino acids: CASSVLDRYSGANVLTF. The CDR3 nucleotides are TGTGCCAGCAGTGTACTGGACAGGTACTCTGGGGCCAACGTCCTGACTTTC.

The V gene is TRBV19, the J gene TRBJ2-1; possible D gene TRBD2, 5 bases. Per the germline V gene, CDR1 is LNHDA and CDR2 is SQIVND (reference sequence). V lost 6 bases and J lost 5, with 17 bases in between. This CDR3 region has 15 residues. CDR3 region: CASRPPWTFNNEQFF. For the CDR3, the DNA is TGTGCCAGTAGGCCCCCCTGGACTTTTAACAATGAGCAGTTCTTC.